This T cell receptor (beta chain) was observed in a study of breast tumors, draining lymph nodes, adjacent tissues. Germline V gene sequence: CDR1 LGHNA, CDR2 YNFKEQ. Both ends counted, the CDR3 spans 8 residues. The lymph nodes were axillary draining lymph nodes from breast cancer patients. Of note for this clonotype: As the CDR3 is not closed by the conserved phenylalanine or tryptophan, this likely results from a read error. The DNA is left out, because the CDR3 cannot be placed on it with certainty; the CDR3 is given as TCRdb lists it.

TCRdb called the multiplex PCR reads again in MiXCR, with one record for every CDR3 protein. Seen here are over 150,000 distinct CDR3 sequences, roughly a third observed once, and the top ten hold roughly 4.5%. The chain links TRBV4-2 to TRBJ1-3; the D segment call TRBD1 is taken from the table without a DNA check. Sequenced sample: axillary lymph node tissue. The TCR sequence derives from a female donor with breast cancer. Some clones in this sample may be carry-over from other donors' samples. The CDR3 region is CASSPRDR.